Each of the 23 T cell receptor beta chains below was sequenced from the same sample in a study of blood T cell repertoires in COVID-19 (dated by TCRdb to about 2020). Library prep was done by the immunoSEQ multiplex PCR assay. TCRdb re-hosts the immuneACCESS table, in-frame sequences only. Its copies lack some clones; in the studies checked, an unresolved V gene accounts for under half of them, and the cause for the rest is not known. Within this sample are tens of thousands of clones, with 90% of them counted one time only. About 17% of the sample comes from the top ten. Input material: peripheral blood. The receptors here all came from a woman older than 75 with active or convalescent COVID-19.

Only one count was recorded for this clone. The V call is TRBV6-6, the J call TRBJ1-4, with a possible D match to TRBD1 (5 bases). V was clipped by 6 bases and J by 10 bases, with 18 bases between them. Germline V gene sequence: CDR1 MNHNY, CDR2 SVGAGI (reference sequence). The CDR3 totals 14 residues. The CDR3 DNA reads TGTGCCAGCAGCTCTTCGGGGGTCGCGTTAAAACTGTTTTTT. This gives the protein CASSSSGVALKLFF.

CDR3 DNA sequence: TGTGCCAGCAGCCCAGGATTGGACAGTAATGAAAAACTGTTTTTT. It codes for CASSPGLDSNEKLFF. The chain combines TRBV16 with TRBJ1-4; tentatively, D is TRBD1 (6 bases). V lost 4 bases to trimming and J lost 4 bases, with 13 bases between them. Germline V gene sequence: CDR1 KGHSY, CDR2 FQNENV. CDR3 length: 15 amino acids.

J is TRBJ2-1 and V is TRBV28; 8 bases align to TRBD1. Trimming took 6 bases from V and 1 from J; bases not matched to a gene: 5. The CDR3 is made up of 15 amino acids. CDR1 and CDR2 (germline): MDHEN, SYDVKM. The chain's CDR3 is CASSVQGVSYNEQFF. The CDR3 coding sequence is TGTGCCAGCAGCGTACAGGGGGTATCCTACAATGAGCAGTTCTTC.

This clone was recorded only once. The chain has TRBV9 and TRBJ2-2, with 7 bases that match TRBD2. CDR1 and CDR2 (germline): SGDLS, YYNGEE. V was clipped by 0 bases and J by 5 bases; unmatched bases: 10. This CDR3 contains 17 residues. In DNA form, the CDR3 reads TGTGCCAGCAGCGTAGCAATTCTGGCGGGGGAAACCGGGGAGCTGTTTTTT. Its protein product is CASSVAILAGETGELFF.

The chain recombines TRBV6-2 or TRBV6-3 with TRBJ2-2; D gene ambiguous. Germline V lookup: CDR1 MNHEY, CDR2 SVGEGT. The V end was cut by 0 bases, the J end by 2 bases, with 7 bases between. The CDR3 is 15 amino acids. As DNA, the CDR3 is TGTGCCAGCAGTTACTCTGGCGGCAACACCGGGGAGCTGTTTTTT. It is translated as CASSYSGGNTGELFF.

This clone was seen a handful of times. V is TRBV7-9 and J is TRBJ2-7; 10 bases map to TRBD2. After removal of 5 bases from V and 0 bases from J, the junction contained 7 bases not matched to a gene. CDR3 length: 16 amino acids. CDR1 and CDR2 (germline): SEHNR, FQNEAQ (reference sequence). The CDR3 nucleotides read TGTGCCAGCAGCCCCGGGACTAGCGCATACTCCTACGAGCAGTACTTC. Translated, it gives CASSPGTSAYSYEQYF.

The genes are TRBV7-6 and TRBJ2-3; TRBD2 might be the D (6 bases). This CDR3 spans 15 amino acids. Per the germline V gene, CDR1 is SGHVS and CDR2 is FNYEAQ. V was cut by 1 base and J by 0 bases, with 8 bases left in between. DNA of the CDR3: TGTGCCAGCAGCTTAGTGGGACTGAGCACAGATACGCAGTATTTT. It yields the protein CASSLVGLSTDTQYF. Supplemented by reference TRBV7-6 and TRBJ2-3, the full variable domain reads GAGVSQSPRYKVTKRGQDVALRCDPISGHVSLYWYRQALGQGPEFLTYFNYEAQQDKSGLPNDRFSAERPEGSISTLTIQRTEQRDSAMYRCASSLVGLSTDTQYFGPGTRLTVL.

CDR3 DNA sequence: TGCGCCAGCAGCTTGGGGGAAGGACAGGGCGGCTATGGCTACACCTTC. Its translation is CASSLGEGQGGYGYTF. J is TRBJ1-2 and V is TRBV5-1; 8 bases are shared with TRBD1. In germline, CDR1 is SGHRS, CDR2 YFSETQ. This CDR3 is 16 amino acids long. V lost 0 bases, J lost 4 bases, and 8 bases stayed unmatched.

The DNA for the CDR3 is TGTGCCAGCTTGTCGGGGGGGAATCTCCGAGATACGCAGTATTTT. It specifies CASLSGGNLRDTQYF. The chain employs TRBV28 and TRBJ2-3; 8 bases map to TRBD2. V lost 8 bases and J lost 5; bases outside the gene matches: 12. The CDR3 runs to 15 residues. Germline-derived CDR1 and CDR2 are MDHEN and SYDVKM.

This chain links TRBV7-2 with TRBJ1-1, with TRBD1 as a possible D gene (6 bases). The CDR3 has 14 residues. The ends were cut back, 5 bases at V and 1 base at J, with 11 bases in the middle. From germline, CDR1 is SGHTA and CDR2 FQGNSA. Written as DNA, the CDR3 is TGTGCCAGCAGCCCGCAGACAGGGAACACTGAAGCTTTCTTT. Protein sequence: CASSPQTGNTEAFF.

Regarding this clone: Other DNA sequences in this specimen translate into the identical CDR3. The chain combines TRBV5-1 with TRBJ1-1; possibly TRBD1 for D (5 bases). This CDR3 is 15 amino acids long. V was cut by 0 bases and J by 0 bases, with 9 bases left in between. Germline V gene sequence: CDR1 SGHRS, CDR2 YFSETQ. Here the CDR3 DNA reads TGCGCCAGCAGCTTGGTCGGGGGATTGAACACTGAAGCTTTCTTT. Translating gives CASSLVGGLNTEAFF.

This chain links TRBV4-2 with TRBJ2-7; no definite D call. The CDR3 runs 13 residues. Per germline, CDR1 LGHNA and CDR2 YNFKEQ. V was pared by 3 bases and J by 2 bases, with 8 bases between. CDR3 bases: TGTGCCAGCAGCCATGGGCAGACCTACGAGCAGTACTTC. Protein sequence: CASSHGQTYEQYF.

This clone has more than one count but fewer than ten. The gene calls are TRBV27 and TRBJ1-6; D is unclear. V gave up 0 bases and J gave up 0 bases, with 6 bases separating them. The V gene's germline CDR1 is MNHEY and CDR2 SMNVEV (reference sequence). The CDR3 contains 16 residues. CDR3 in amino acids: CASSLSAVSYNSPLHF. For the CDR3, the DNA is TGTGCCAGCAGTTTATCGGCAGTCTCCTATAATTCACCCCTCCACTTT.

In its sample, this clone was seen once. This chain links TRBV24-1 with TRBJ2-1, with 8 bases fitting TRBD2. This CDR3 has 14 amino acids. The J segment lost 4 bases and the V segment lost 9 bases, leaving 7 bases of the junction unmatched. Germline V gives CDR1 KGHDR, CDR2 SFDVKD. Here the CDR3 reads CATEAAGEYNEQFF. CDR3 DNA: TGTGCCACCGAGGCAGCGGGGGAGTACAATGAGCAGTTCTTC.

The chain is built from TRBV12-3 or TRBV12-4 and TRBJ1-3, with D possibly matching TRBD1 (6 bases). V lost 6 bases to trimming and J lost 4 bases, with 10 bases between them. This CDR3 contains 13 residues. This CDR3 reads CASRPGGGNTIYF. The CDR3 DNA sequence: TGTGCCAGCAGGCCGGGGGGCGGAAACACCATATATTTT.

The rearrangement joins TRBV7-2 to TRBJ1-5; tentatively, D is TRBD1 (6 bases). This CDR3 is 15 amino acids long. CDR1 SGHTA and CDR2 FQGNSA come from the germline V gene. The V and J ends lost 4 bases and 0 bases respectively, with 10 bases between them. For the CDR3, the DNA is TGTGCCAGCAGCTCTCGAGGGGGTAGCAATCAGCCCCAGCATTTT. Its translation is CASSSRGGSNQPQHF.

Here the CDR3 reads CASSRERDNQPQHF. In nucleotides, the CDR3 is TGTGCCAGCAGCCGAGAACGCGACAATCAGCCCCAGCATTTT. The chain links TRBV27 to TRBJ1-5; D call uncertain. Germline loops: CDR1 MNHEY, CDR2 SMNVEV (reference sequence). The CDR3 consists of 14 residues. V gave up 6 bases and J gave up 3 bases, with 12 bases separating them.

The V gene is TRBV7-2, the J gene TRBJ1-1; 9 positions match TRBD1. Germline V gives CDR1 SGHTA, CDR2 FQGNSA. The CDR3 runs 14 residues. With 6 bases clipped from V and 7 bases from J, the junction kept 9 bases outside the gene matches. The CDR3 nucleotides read TGTGCCAGCAGTTCAAGGACAGGGGCCAGTGAAGCTTTCTTT. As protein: CASSSRTGASEAFF.

The CDR3 loop reads CASSTTAGGNEKLFF. The CDR3 DNA is TGTGCCAGCAGTACCACAGCCGGGGGTAATGAAAAACTGTTTTTT. The chain uses TRBV25-1 and TRBJ1-4, with TRBD1 as a possible D gene (5 bases). CDR1 is MGHDK, CDR2 SYGVNS, per germline. Trimming stripped 5 bases from V and 4 bases from J, with 14 bases between. There are 15 residues in the CDR3.

The CDR3 is CASSLRGGQPQHF. In DNA, the CDR3 is TGTGCCAGCAGTCTACGGGGGGGTCAGCCCCAGCATTTT. The chain employs TRBV27 and TRBJ1-5, with a possible D match to TRBD1 (5 bases). In germline, CDR1 is MNHEY, CDR2 SMNVEV (reference sequence). V dropped 5 bases and J dropped 6 bases, with 11 bases sitting between them. The CDR3 is 13 amino acids.

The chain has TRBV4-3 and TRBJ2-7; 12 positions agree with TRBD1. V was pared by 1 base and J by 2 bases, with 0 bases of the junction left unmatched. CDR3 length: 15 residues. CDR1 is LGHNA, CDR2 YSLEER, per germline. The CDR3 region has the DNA TGCGCCAGCAGCCAAGGGGACAGGGGGCCCTACGAGCAGTACTTC. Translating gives CASSQGDRGPYEQYF.

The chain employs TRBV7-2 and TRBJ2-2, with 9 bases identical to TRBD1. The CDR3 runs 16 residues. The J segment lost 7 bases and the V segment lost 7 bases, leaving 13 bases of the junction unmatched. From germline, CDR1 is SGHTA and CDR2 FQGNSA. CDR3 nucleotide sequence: TGTGCCAGCACCCTTCCGGACAGGGGATCTGTCGGGGAGCTGTTTTTT. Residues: CASTLPDRGSVGELFF.

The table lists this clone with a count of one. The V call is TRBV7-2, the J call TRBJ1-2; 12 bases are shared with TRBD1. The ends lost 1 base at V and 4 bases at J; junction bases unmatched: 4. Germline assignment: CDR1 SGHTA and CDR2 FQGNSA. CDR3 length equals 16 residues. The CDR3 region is CASSLGGQGAVYGYTF. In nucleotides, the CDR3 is TGTGCCAGCAGCTTAGGGGGACAGGGGGCGGTCTATGGCTACACCTTC.